Below, 10 T cell receptor beta chains from the same sample are listed, as sequenced in a study of radiotherapy plus CTLA-4 blockade in lung cancer. Method: immunoSEQ multiplex PCR; TCRdb's copy keeps in-frame clones and lacks some. The data hold roughly 120,000 clones, with 81% observed a single time. The sequencing here drew on peripheral blood, taken from a patient treated with radiotherapy plus ipilimumab. The receptors come from a human donor with non-small cell lung cancer that progressed on radiotherapy plus ipilimumab. Some clones in this sample may be carry-over from other donors' samples.

The CDR3 spells CASSVGLAGGASYEQYF. The CDR3 nucleotides are TGTGCCAGCAGTGTGGGACTAGCGGGGGGCGCCTCCTACGAGCAGTACTTC. The chain employs TRBV6-1 and TRBJ2-7; 15 nucleotides agree with TRBD2. The V segment lost 4 bases and the J segment 0 bases; nucleotides outside the gene matches: 4. The CDR3 covers 17 residues. Germline CDR1 MNHNS, CDR2 SASEGT.

The CDR3 here is CASCRLNESPLHF. CDR3 coding DNA: TGTGCCAGCTGCCGACTTAATGAATCACCCCTCCACTTT. The chain recombines TRBV28 with TRBJ1-6; D gene ambiguous. Deletions cut 8 bases from V and 10 bases from J, with 15 bases between. Germline CDR1 MDHEN, CDR2 SYDVKM. This CDR3 has 13 amino acids.

The CDR3 DNA follows: TGTGCCAGCAGCTTAGGGAGACAGAGTGTCTATGGCTACACCTTC. Its translation: CASSLGRQSVYGYTF. The V call is TRBV11-2, the J call TRBJ1-2; D is perhaps TRBD1 (5 bases). Germline CDR1 reads SGHAT; CDR2 reads FQNNGV. V lost 1 base and J lost 4, with 13 bases in between. There are 15 residues in the CDR3.

This chain connects TRBV5-3 to TRBJ2-7, with D possibly being TRBD1 (6 bases). TRBV5-3 is filed as an ORF, its function uncertain. V dropped 4 bases and J dropped 5 bases, with 13 bases sitting between them. The CDR3 is 13 residues long. This CDR3 is CARSTAGAHEQYF. The CDR3 DNA reads TGTGCCAGAAGCACCGCAGGGGCCCACGAGCAGTACTTC.

The V call is TRBV10-1, the J call TRBJ2-7; a weak D match, TRBD1 (6 bases). In germline, CDR1 is WNHNN, CDR2 SYGVQD (reference sequence). V was pared by 3 bases and J by 4 bases, with 16 bases between. The CDR3 length is 15 residues. In DNA, the CDR3 is TGCGCCAGCAGTGAAGGGGGTACAGGGCCATACGAGCAGTACTTC. Amino acids: CASSEGGTGPYEQYF.

The V gene is TRBV27, the J gene TRBJ1-2, with D unclear. Germline V gives CDR1 MNHEY, CDR2 SMNVEV (reference sequence). There are 13 residues in the CDR3. Trimming took 2 bases from V and 3 from J, leaving 7 bases between them. This CDR3 is CASSLGTYYGYTF. The CDR3 DNA follows: TGTGCCAGCAGTTTAGGAACATACTATGGCTACACCTTC.

The J gene is TRBJ2-5, the V gene TRBV11-1, with 7 bases that match TRBD2. The CDR3 runs 15 residues. Germline V CDR1 and CDR2: SGHAT, FQDESV (reference sequence). The V gene end was trimmed by 1 base and the J gene end by 7 bases; junction bases not matched to a gene: 9. CDR3 region: CASSLVGGLEGTQYF. The CDR3 DNA sequence: TGTGCCAGCAGCTTAGTGGGGGGGTTGGAGGGGACCCAGTACTTC.

In regard to this clone: At one end, the junction sequence differs from germline, possibly due to a read error. CDR3 DNA: TGTACCAGCAGTTATGACAGGAACTATGGCTACACCTTC. Its protein is CTSSYDRNYGYTF. The chain carries TRBV6-5 and TRBJ1-2, with TRBD1 as a possible D gene (6 bases). The germline V gene has CDR1 MNHEY and CDR2 SVGAGI. The CDR3 covers 13 residues.

This chain's CDR3 is CASSYSNGYYEQYF. The CDR3 nucleotides are TGTGCCAGCAGTTACTCTAACGGATACTACGAGCAGTACTTC. The chain links TRBV6-5 to TRBJ2-7; no clear D gene. V was clipped by 0 bases and J by 3 bases, with 9 bases between them. The CDR3 is made up of 14 amino acids. Germline V gene sequence: CDR1 MNHEY, CDR2 SVGAGI.

The chain combines TRBV4-2 with TRBJ1-2; TRBD1 might be the D (6 bases). CDR3 size: 16 residues. V was pared by 5 bases and J by 6 bases, with 22 bases between. Per germline, CDR1 LGHNA and CDR2 YNFKEQ. Here the CDR3 reads CASSKGQTYGLDGYTF. CDR3 nucleotides: TGTGCCAGCAGCAAAGGACAGACGTACGGTTTGGATGGCTACACCTTC.